One T cell receptor (beta chain) is described in this entry. The sample belongs to a study of T cell changes during pregnancy in multiple sclerosis. The assay was immunoSEQ multiplex PCR, and TCRdb's table has in-frame clones only and misses some. Counted here are approximately 88,000 clones, about 95% occurring once; the ten biggest clones make up around 1.1%. The CDR3 sequence is 16 residues long. Germline V lookup: CDR1 SGHRS, CDR2 YFSETQ. The J segment lost 3 bases and the V segment lost 1 base, leaving 6 bases of the junction unmatched. This TCR was recovered from a female donor with multiple sclerosis, enrolled in a pregnancy study. The chain links TRBV5-1 to TRBJ2-5, with TRBD2 identical over 10 bases. The material sequenced was peripheral blood, taken in the second trimester of pregnancy. CDR3 sequence reads: CASSLWVSGGKETQYF. The CDR3, as DNA: TGCGCCAGCAGCTTGTGGGTTAGCGGGGGGAAAGAGACCCAGTACTTC.